This passage covers 10 T cell receptor beta chains from one sample sequenced in a study of CD8+ T cells in alopecia areata. Cells that came from pooled cutaneous lymph nodes were sorted using CD4, CD8alpha, NKG2D, NKG2ACE and other markers. RNA extraction and reverse transcription yielded cDNA as sequencing template. Profiled with immunoSEQ multiplex PCR; TCRdb holds only in-frame clones, not every one. The record shows about 300,000 clones for this sample, with no singletons present. Sequenced input: CD4+ T cells sorted from a lymph node. The source of these receptors is a C3H/HeJ mouse with alopecia areata. The strain bears MHC haplotype H2-k.

A note on this clone: The gene names here belong to mouse. The read stops 4 residues short of the end of the CDR3; the missing end is completed from the germline J gene. The chain combines TRBV5 with TRBJ2-5; 10 bases agree with TRBD1. The CDR3 is made up of 16 amino acids. The germline V gene encodes CDR1 LGHNA and CDR2 YNLKQL (reference sequence). The CDR3 region is CASSQVLGTGDDTQYF. CDR3 DNA, as far as it was read: TGTGCCAGCAGCCAAGTCCTCGGGACAGGGGATGAC.

About this clone itself: All gene names here are mouse names. The read ends 4 residues early relative to the CDR3; the germline J gene fills the gap. This rearrangement joins TRBV13-3 to TRBJ1-4; D may be TRBD1 (5 bases). CDR3 length: 14 residues. CDR1 and CDR2 (germline): NNHDY, SYVADS. The part of the CDR3 DNA that was read is TGTGCCAGCAGTGATCGTCTGGGGGGCGAA. Translating it yields CASSDRLGGE. The entire CDR3 is CASSDRLGGERLFF.

Regarding this clone: Gene labels here are mouse ones. Other DNA sequences in this specimen translate into the identical CDR3. The CDR3 DNA, read in part, is TGCACCTGCAGTGCCGGGACAAGTGCAGAA. Translated, it gives CTCSAGTSAE. The CDR3 in full is CTCSAGTSAETLYF. The chain joins TRBV1 to TRBJ2-3, with a possible D match to TRBD1 (6 bases). The sequenced fragment ends 4 residues before the CDR3 boundary, so the rest is inferred from the germline J gene. Germline CDR1 NSQYPW, CDR2 LRSPGD (reference sequence). This CDR3 is built from 14 residues. Trimming left V 3 bases short and J 0 bases short, with 7 bases between.

A word on this clone: Gene names are mouse gene names. The read is 4 residues too short to cover the CDR3 end, so that end is filled in from the germline J gene. The genes are TRBV13-2 and TRBJ1-1; D might be TRBD1 (6 bases). Germline V gene sequence: CDR1 NNHNN, CDR2 SYGAGS (reference sequence). The CDR3 consists of 13 residues. Incomplete CDR3 DNA: TGTGCCAGCGGTGATGCAAGGGACATA. This encodes CASGDARDI. The whole CDR3 is CASGDARDIEVFF.

This clone came up many times. Gene names refer to mouse genes. The missing CDR3 end, 4 residues past where the read stops, is filled in from the germline J gene. At the DNA level, this CDR3 is encoded by other sequences in the same sample as well. V and J are TRBV13-1 and TRBJ2-3, with D possibly matching TRBD1 (6 bases). The V gene lost 2 bases and the J gene lost 1 base, with 8 bases spanning the gap. CDR1 NSHNY and CDR2 SYGAGN come from the germline V gene. The CDR3 contains 14 residues. The CDR3 bases that were read are TGTGCCAGCAGTGAACAGGGAGGTGCAGAA. Its protein is CASSEQGGAE. The whole CDR3 region reads CASSEQGGAETLYF.

A note on this clone: The gene names given are mouse names. The read terminates 4 residues ahead of where the CDR3 ends, so the germline J gene completes it. The gene calls are TRBV13-3 and TRBJ2-5; D possibly corresponds to TRBD2 (6 bases). This CDR3 region has 14 residues. Trimming removed 0 bases at V and 2 bases at J, with 7 bases between. Germline V lookup: CDR1 NNHDY, CDR2 SYVADS. The CDR3 here is CASSDGLAQDTQYF. The CDR3 bases that were read are TGTGCCAGCAGTGATGGACTGGCCCAAGAC.

The sample holds a few counts of this clone. Mouse names are used for the genes. The read stops 4 residues short of the end of the CDR3; the missing end is completed from the germline J gene. This chain joins TRBV13-2 and TRBJ2-1; 11 bases line up with TRBD2. CDR1 is NNHNN and CDR2 is SYGAGS in the germline V gene (reference sequence). After removal of 5 bases from V and 5 bases from J, the junction contained 3 bases not matched to a gene. The CDR3 is 14 amino acids. The covered CDR3 bases are TGTGCCAGCGGCACTGGGGGGGCTGATGCT. This translates into CASGTGGADA. The full CDR3 sequence reads CASGTGGADAEQFF.

This clone was counted a few times. Mouse names are used for the genes. The CDR3 end is not reached by the read, which stops 4 residues before it; the germline J gene fills it in. The chain couples TRBV1 to TRBJ2-5, with D possibly TRBD2 on 7 matching bases. The V end was cut by 1 base, the J end by 2 bases, with 10 bases between. The CDR3 totals 15 residues. Germline V gene data show CDR1 as NSQYPW and CDR2 as LRSPGD (reference sequence). Incomplete CDR3 DNA: TGCACCTGCAGTGCAGCCTGGGGGCCCCAAGAC. Amino acid sequence: CTCSAAWGPQD. The whole CDR3 region reads CTCSAAWGPQDTQYF.

Of note for this clone: Here the gene names and germline are mouse. The read ends 3 residues shy of where the CDR3 ends; the end is completed using the germline J gene. This same CDR3 is encoded by further DNA sequences in the sample. The genes are TRBV13-3 and TRBJ1-6, with D uncertain. TRBJ1-6 is annotated as an ORF whose role is uncertain. Germline V CDR1 and CDR2: NNHDY, SYVADS. Trimming removed 1 base at V and 0 bases at J, with 5 bases between. CDR3 length equals 15 residues. The CDR3 sequence: CASSDPYSYNSPLYF. The DNA read from the CDR3 is TGTGCCAGCAGTGATCCCTATTCCTATAATTCGCCC.

This clone was seen many times. Here the gene names and germline are mouse. The read comes to an end 3 residues before the CDR3 does, leaving the germline J gene to fill in the end. This sample also contains other DNA sequences that code for the same CDR3. The rearrangement links TRBV19 to TRBJ1-6, with TRBD1 identical over 9 bases. TRBJ1-6 is known as an ORF, though its function is uncertain. Germline CDR1 FNHDT, CDR2 SITEND (reference sequence). This CDR3 spans 15 amino acids. Losses at the gene ends were 5 bases for V and 7 bases for J; bases not matched to a gene: 7. CDR3 amino acids: CASSLQGAGNSPLYF. The CDR3 DNA, read in part, is TGTGCCAGCAGCCTACAGGGGGCTGGGAATTCGCCC.